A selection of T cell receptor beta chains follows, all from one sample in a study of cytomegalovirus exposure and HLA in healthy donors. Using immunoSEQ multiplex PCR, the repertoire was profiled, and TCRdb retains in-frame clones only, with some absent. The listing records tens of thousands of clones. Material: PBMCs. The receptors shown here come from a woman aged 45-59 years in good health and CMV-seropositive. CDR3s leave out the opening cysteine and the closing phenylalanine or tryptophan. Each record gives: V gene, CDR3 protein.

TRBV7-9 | ASAPSQAGDLANYGYT
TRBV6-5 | ASSGTDAYEQY
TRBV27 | ASSPLNEQF
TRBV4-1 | ASSPEQGLGTEAF
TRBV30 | AWSKKGTGGQGTQY
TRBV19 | ASSIRDRSPLH
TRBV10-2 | ASIRVASTDTQY
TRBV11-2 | ASSRTSGSLDEQF
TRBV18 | ASSDRMDTIY
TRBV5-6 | ASSLARGSPLH
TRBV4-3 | ASSPGPGGASYEQY
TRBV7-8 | ASSLVAGFSGANYGYT
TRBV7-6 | ASSSLAGLGETQY
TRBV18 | ASSPGGRQPQH
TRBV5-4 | ASSLDPDQETQY
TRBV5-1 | ASSLSQGPYNEQF
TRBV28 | ASSSPGISGANVLT
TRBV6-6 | ASRTTTGKRAQY
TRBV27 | ASSLLQGSNYGYT
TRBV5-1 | ASSLYTSGANVLT
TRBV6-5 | ASSTGAGNTIY
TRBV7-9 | ASSLVLRRDTRTDTQY
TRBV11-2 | ASSREGQLNTEAF
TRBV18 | ASSPPQGRVYEQY
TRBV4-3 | ASSQGQNTGELF
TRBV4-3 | ASSQELQGSYGYT
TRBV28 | ASSSPRISGANVLT
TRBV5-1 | ASSRDRAYNEQF
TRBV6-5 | ASSLAGQEQY
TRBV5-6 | ASSRDRLNSGNTIY
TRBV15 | ATSRVNTPEAF